This T cell receptor (beta chain) was found in a study of blood T cells in healthy people across ages. General study points: Across samples, TCR beta diversity tracked strongly with naive T cell percentage. Naive CD4+ cells and diversity were both higher in long-lived donors than in aged donors. Since the PBMCs were unsorted, naive and antigen-experienced cells could not be conclusively compared.

This clonotype was observed a few times. The target antigen is unknown. Primed by a sample-barcoded 5' primer and a J-beta primer mix, a second PCR proceeded for about 6 to 11 cycles. The study obtained at least 3 million CDR3-containing paired-end reads from every sample. TCRdb processed the 5' RACE reads anew with MiXCR; each CDR3 protein has one entry. In the table there are 1.5 million to 2 million distinct CDR3 sequences, roughly 28% of which are singletons. CDR3 length equals 12 residues. V was pared by 4 bases and J by 4 bases, with 4 bases between. V usage is TRBV12-3 or TRBV12-4 and J usage is TRBJ2-2, with no clear D. The sequencing input was blood. The source of this sequence is a young woman in good health. The CDR3 nucleotides are TGTGCCAGCAGTTCAGTCACCGGGGAGCTGTTTTTT. It yields the protein CASSSVTGELFF.